Presented here are 27 T cell receptor beta chains from one specimen sequenced in a study of cytomegalovirus exposure and HLA in healthy donors. Amplification used 60 Vbeta primers and 13 Jbeta primers. The method was immunoSEQ multiplex PCR; TCRdb's version includes in-frame clones alone and lacks a portion of them. The sample carries a few hundred thousand clones, roughly 80% recorded once. Sequenced material: PBMCs. The receptors were gathered from a man between 25 and 39 years old in good health and CMV-seronegative.

The CDR3 bases are TGTGCCAGCAGAGGCGGGACAGGGTACTCCTACGAGCAGTACTTC. Translation gives CASRGGTGYSYEQYF. The genes are TRBV6-4 and TRBJ2-7; 9 nucleotides match TRBD1. The CDR3 has 15 amino acids. With V trimmed by 6 bases and J by 0 bases, 6 bases remained unmatched. The germline CDR1 and CDR2 sequences are MRHNA and SNTAGT.

The rearrangement uses TRBV10-2 and TRBJ2-7; TRBD1 is a possible D gene (6 bases). CDR1 and CDR2 (germline): WSHSY, SAAADI. The CDR3 sequence is 11 residues long. V was pared by 8 bases and J by 2 bases, with 7 bases between. CDR3 DNA: TGCGCCAGCGCAGGGGCCTACGAGCAGTACTTC. Translation gives CASAGAYEQYF.

For this clone: The germline gene is not matched at one end of the junction; a read error may be the cause. The rearrangement uses TRBV27 and TRBJ2-2; tentatively, D is TRBD2 (6 bases). Per the germline V gene, CDR1 is MNHEY and CDR2 is SMNVEV (reference sequence). The CDR3 covers 14 residues. The CDR3 loop is CASSPGQSTGGLFF. CDR3 nucleotide sequence: TGTGCCAGCAGCCCTGGGCAAAGCACCGGGGGGCTGTTTTTT.

This rearrangement joins TRBV29-1 to TRBJ1-1; D is unresolved. Germline V gene data show CDR1 as SQVTM and CDR2 as ANQGSEA. V was clipped by 4 bases and J by 1 base, with 13 bases between them. CDR3 length equals 14 residues. CDR3 sequence reads: CSVVGRSGNTEAFF. CDR3 DNA sequence: TGCAGCGTTGTGGGGAGGTCAGGGAACACTGAAGCTTTCTTT.

The chain carries TRBV7-9 and TRBJ2-2; a possible D gene is TRBD1 (5 bases). V was pared by 0 bases and J by 4 bases, with 15 bases between. The CDR3 has 17 residues. Germline CDR1 is SEHNR and CDR2 is FQNEAQ (reference sequence). The CDR3 loop is CASSLAPVGHRTGELFF. CDR3 coding DNA: TGTGCCAGCAGCTTAGCCCCAGTAGGACACCGCACCGGGGAGCTGTTTTTT.

The rearrangement links TRBV11-2 to TRBJ2-5; tentative D call: TRBD2 (7 bases). Trimming pared 5 bases from V and 4 bases from J, leaving 17 bases between. The germline CDR1 and CDR2 sequences are SGHAT and FQNNGV. The CDR3 runs to 15 residues. The CDR3 nucleotides are TGTGCCAGCAGCGGACTGCGGGGGCGGGGAGAGACCCAGTACTTC. It codes for CASSGLRGRGETQYF. The full variable domain, rest sourced from reference TRBV11-2 and TRBJ2-5, is EAGVAQSPRYKIIEKRQSVAFWCNPISGHATLYWYQQILGQGPKLLIQFQNNGVVDDSQLPKDRFSAERLKGVDSTLKIQPAKLEDSAVYLCASSGLRGRGETQYFGPGTRLLVL.

CDR3 nucleotides: TGTGCCAGCAGTGATCCGACAGCAACCTACGAGCAGTACTTC. It is translated as CASSDPTATYEQYF. J is TRBJ2-7 and V is TRBV6-1; tentative D call: TRBD1 (5 bases). The V end lost 3 bases, the J end lost 2 bases, and 11 bases lay between the germline ends. CDR1 and CDR2 from the germline V gene are MNHNS and SASEGT. This CDR3 contains 14 residues.

The chain joins TRBV9 to TRBJ2-5; perhaps TRBD1 as D (8 bases). Germline-derived CDR1 and CDR2 are SGDLS and YYNGEE. Deletions cut 0 bases from V and 4 bases from J, with 10 bases between. The CDR3 is 14 residues long. The CDR3, as DNA: TGTGCCAGCAGCGTAGACAGGGGGGGAGAGACCCAGTACTTC. Translation: CASSVDRGGETQYF.

This clone has just a few counts. The gene calls are TRBV28 and TRBJ2-3, with D tentatively TRBD1 (6 bases). Trimming pared 4 bases from V and 2 bases from J, leaving 16 bases between. The CDR3 loop spans 16 amino acids. CDR1 and CDR2 (germline): MDHEN, SYDVKM. DNA of the CDR3: TGTGCCAGCAGTTCCCTCGCAGGGGTGACCACAGATACGCAGTATTTT. Translation gives CASSSLAGVTTDTQYF.

This chain uses TRBV2 with TRBJ2-7; tentatively, D is TRBD1 (6 bases). The CDR3 has 14 amino acids. The V end was cut by 8 bases, the J end by 7 bases, with 21 bases between. Per germline, CDR1 SNHLY and CDR2 FYNNEI. As DNA, the CDR3 is TGTGCCAGCCGGCAGGGACACAGTTTTCGGGAGCAGTACTTC. This gives the protein CASRQGHSFREQYF.

The chain recombines TRBV6-5 with TRBJ2-7; D uncertain. The V end was cut by 5 bases, the J end by 5 bases, with 19 bases between. Germline-derived CDR1 and CDR2 are MNHEY and SVGAGI. CDR3 length: 15 residues. The CDR3 bases are TGTGCCAGCAGTCAAGGAGACCACGGGTTGAACGAGCAGTACTTC. This gives the protein CASSQGDHGLNEQYF.

The V and J genes are TRBV6-1 and TRBJ2-5, with D possibly being TRBD2 (5 bases). From germline, CDR1 is MNHNS and CDR2 SASEGT. The CDR3 is 12 residues long. The germline V and J ends were trimmed by 6 bases and 5 bases, with 10 bases remaining between them. The CDR3 DNA is TGTGCCAGCAGCACTAGACGGGAGACCCAGTACTTC. Its protein is CASSTRRETQYF.

This chain joins TRBV9 and TRBJ1-2; TRBD1 is a possible D gene (5 bases). The CDR3 is made up of 15 amino acids. V was trimmed by 0 bases and J by 8 bases, leaving 17 bases between them. The germline gives CDR1 SGDLS, CDR2 YYNGEE. The CDR3 loop is CASSVGVGGRGGYTF. CDR3 in DNA: TGTGCCAGCAGCGTAGGAGTGGGGGGACGGGGCGGCTACACCTTC.

The rearrangement joins TRBV27 to TRBJ2-7; the match to TRBD1 covers 9 bases. Germline CDR1 is MNHEY and CDR2 is SMNVEV (reference sequence). There are 15 residues in the CDR3. V shed 3 bases and J 7 bases; nucleotides not matched to a gene: 10. DNA for the CDR3: TGTGCCAGCAGTTTGGGGGGGACAGGGACGGGGGAGCAGTACTTC. Translating it yields CASSLGGTGTGEQYF.

This chain connects TRBV6-5 to TRBJ1-2; tentatively, D is TRBD1 (6 bases). V was cut by 2 bases and J by 4 bases, with 14 bases left in between. Germline V gene sequence: CDR1 MNHEY, CDR2 SVGAGI. The CDR3 consists of 15 residues. The CDR3 DNA is TGTGCCAGCAGTTACCGCGACAGGAAGGGCTATGGCTACACCTTC. Amino acids: CASSYRDRKGYGYTF.

The rearrangement joins TRBV7-9 to TRBJ2-5; a possible D gene is TRBD1 (7 bases). Trimming took off 2 bases at V and 4 bases at J, with 14 bases between the two ends. CDR3 size: 15 residues. Germline values: CDR1 SEHNR, CDR2 FQNEAQ (reference sequence). CDR3 in DNA: TGTGCCAGCAGCTTAATGGCAGGGGGGAGAGAGACCCAGTACTTC. Translation gives CASSLMAGGRETQYF. The full variable domain, rest sourced from reference TRBV7-9 and TRBJ2-5, is DTGVSQNPRHKITKRGQNVTFRCDPISEHNRLYWYRQTLGQGPEFLTYFQNEAQLEKSRLLSDRFSAERPKGSFSTLEIQRTEQGDSAMYLCASSLMAGGRETQYFGPGTRLLVL.

The chain carries TRBV9 and TRBJ2-1; D possibly corresponds to TRBD2 (6 bases). The V gene lost 3 bases and the J gene lost 7 bases, with 14 bases spanning the gap. The CDR3 consists of 14 residues. Germline lookup yields CDR1 SGDLS and CDR2 YYNGEE. CDR3: CASSAFQGRNEQFF. The CDR3 DNA reads TGTGCCAGCAGCGCCTTCCAAGGGAGGAATGAGCAGTTCTTC.

The V and J genes are TRBV28 and TRBJ1-2, with D possibly TRBD1 on 6 matching bases. Trimming stripped 9 bases from V and 3 bases from J, with 14 bases between. The V gene's germline CDR1 is MDHEN and CDR2 SYDVKM. This CDR3 contains 13 residues. The DNA for the CDR3 is TGTGCCAGTGCAGGGGATTTGGACTATGGCTACACCTTC. Protein sequence: CASAGDLDYGYTF.

V usage is TRBV15 and J usage is TRBJ1-1; 9 nucleotides match TRBD1. The CDR3 totals 15 residues. The ends lost 0 bases at V and 1 base at J; junction bases unmatched: 0. From germline, CDR1 is LNHNV and CDR2 YYDKDF (reference sequence). The CDR3 loop reads CATSREGQGNTEAFF. Written as DNA, the CDR3 is TGTGCCACCAGCAGAGAGGGACAGGGGAACACTGAAGCTTTCTTT.

The chain has TRBV29-1 and TRBJ1-2, with D unclear. The CDR3 consists of 17 residues. Germline CDR1 is SQVTM and CDR2 is ANQGSEA. Trimming took 0 bases from V and 5 from J, leaving 22 bases between them. CDR3 sequence (DNA): TGCAGCGTTGAAGAGGGAGGAGAACCTCCAGCCGGTTATGGCTACACCTTC. Its protein product is CSVEEGGEPPAGYGYTF.

The CDR3 nucleotides are TGTGCCAGCAGCTCACACAGGGGAACAGGGGATACGCAGTATTTT. This gives the protein CASSSHRGTGDTQYF. The chain combines TRBV7-2 with TRBJ2-3; 7 bases line up with TRBD1. Germline V CDR1 and CDR2: SGHTA, FQGNSA. J lost 6 bases, V lost 4 bases, and 10 bases had no gene match. The CDR3 runs to 15 residues.

V gene TRBV5-1 combines with J gene TRBJ2-1; 10 positions match TRBD2. The J segment lost 3 bases and the V segment lost 4 bases, leaving 4 bases of the junction unmatched. In germline, CDR1 is SGHRS, CDR2 YFSETQ. The CDR3 is 15 amino acids. CDR3 loop: CASSPSGGVYNEQFF. CDR3 sequence (DNA): TGCGCCAGCAGCCCAAGCGGGGGGGTCTACAATGAGCAGTTCTTC.

The chain has TRBV28 and TRBJ1-5; no firm D call. Germline CDR1 and CDR2: MDHEN and SYDVKM. V was shortened by 2 bases and J by 5 bases, with 10 bases between the two germline ends. The CDR3 is made up of 14 amino acids. CDR3 nucleotides: TGTGCCAGCAGTTTAGTACACAAATATCAGCCCCAGCATTTT. Translated, it gives CASSLVHKYQPQHF. Combining the CDR3 with reference TRBV28 and TRBJ1-5 gives the whole variable domain DVKVTQSSRYLVKRTGEKVFLECVQDMDHENMFWYRQDPGLGLRLIYFSYDVKMKEKGDIPEGYSVSREKKERFSLILESASTNQTSMYLCASSLVHKYQPQHFGDGTRLSIL.

This chain connects TRBV13 to TRBJ1-1, with no clear D. The V gene lost 0 bases and the J gene lost 0 bases, with 8 bases spanning the gap. Germline V gives CDR1 PRHDT, CDR2 FYEKMQ (reference sequence). The CDR3 has 15 amino acids. CDR3 sequence (DNA): TGTGCCAGCAGCTTAGGCGACACTTTGAACACTGAAGCTTTCTTT. Its translation is CASSLGDTLNTEAFF.

This clone turned up a few times. The chain carries TRBV6-5 and TRBJ1-5, with 7 bases matching TRBD1. The ends lost 6 bases at V and 0 bases at J; junction bases unmatched: 5. CDR3 length equals 15 residues. Germline V gene sequence: CDR1 MNHEY, CDR2 SVGAGI. For the CDR3, the DNA is TGTGCCAGCAGACTAGGACAGGCTAGCAATCAGCCCCAGCATTTT. It encodes CASRLGQASNQPQHF.

Here the CDR3 DNA reads TGCGCCAGCAGTAATAGCGGGGGTAACACCGGGGAGCTGTTTTTT. It specifies CASSNSGGNTGELFF. This chain joins TRBV5-1 and TRBJ2-2; 9 positions agree with TRBD2. This CDR3 is built from 15 residues. V dropped 5 bases and J dropped 2; count of bases not matched to a gene: 4. CDR1 and CDR2 from the germline V gene are SGHRS and YFSETQ.

The rearrangement links TRBV7-8 to TRBJ2-1; 7 bases are shared with TRBD1. Germline CDR1 reads SGHVS; CDR2 reads FQNEAQ. There are 12 residues in the CDR3. The V segment lost 4 bases and the J segment 12 bases; nucleotides outside the gene matches: 6. The CDR3 spells CASSSGQAGQFF. In nucleotides, the CDR3 is TGTGCCAGCAGCTCCGGACAGGCCGGGCAGTTCTTC.